The 6 T cell receptor beta chains given below trace back to one sample, sequenced in a study of blood T cell repertoires in COVID-19 (dated by TCRdb to 2019 to 2021). Libraries were prepared through the immunoSEQ multiplex PCR assay. The table comes from immuneACCESS by way of TCRdb, which keeps in-frame sequences with V and J called. Part of the clones is missing from these tables; in studies checked, under half for an unresolved V gene and the rest for unknown reasons. Recorded for this sample are under 200,000 clones; around 80% of them occurred a single time. The ten largest clones capture 3.6% of the sample. The sample comprised PBMCs or T cells enriched from blood (not recorded which). The receptors derive from a woman aged 50 to 65 in a cohort exposed to, infected with or recovered from COVID-19 (not recorded which).

The chain employs TRBV27 and TRBJ2-7; D is unresolved. Trimming took 1 base from V and 1 from J, leaving 14 bases between them. The CDR3 sequence is 16 residues long. Germline lookup yields CDR1 MNHEY and CDR2 SMNVEV (reference sequence). CDR3 amino acids: CASSLFSGSQSYEQYF. The DNA of the CDR3 is TGTGCCAGCAGTTTATTCTCCGGGTCCCAGTCCTACGAGCAGTACTTC.

The rearrangement joins TRBV7-2 to TRBJ2-3, with 11 bases that match TRBD1. V lost 1 base to trimming and J lost 7 bases; unmatched junction nucleotides: 7. CDR1 is SGHTA and CDR2 is FQGNSA in the germline V gene. The CDR3 contains 16 residues. In nucleotides, the CDR3 is TGTGCCAGCAGCTTAGTCAGGACAGGGGGCGTAAATACGCAGTATTTT. It codes for CASSLVRTGGVNTQYF.

This clone was recorded once. This chain joins TRBV3-1 (or the pseudogene TRBV3-2) and TRBJ2-2, with TRBD1 matching over 9 bases. The V and J ends lost 4 bases and 9 bases, in that order; junction bases with no gene match: 6. CDR1 and CDR2 from the germline V gene are LGHDT and YNNKEL (reference sequence). This CDR3 comprises 14 residues. CDR3 sequence reads: CASSPGTGLRELFF. The CDR3 DNA is TGTGCCAGCAGCCCCGGGACAGGGCTACGGGAGCTGTTTTTT.

The gene calls are TRBV6-5 and TRBJ1-2; possibly TRBD1 for D (5 bases). Trimming cost V 6 bases and J 4 bases, with 15 bases left between them. The germline V gene has CDR1 MNHEY and CDR2 SVGAGI. This CDR3 is 14 amino acids long. This chain's CDR3 is CASSERGLAYGYTF. DNA for the CDR3: TGTGCCAGCAGCGAGAGGGGACTCGCCTATGGCTACACCTTC.

The J gene is TRBJ1-6, the V gene TRBV18; D is unclear. V was pared by 1 base and J by 7 bases, with 14 bases between. The CDR3 sequence is 16 residues long. Germline loops: CDR1 KGHSH, CDR2 LQKENI. The CDR3 protein is CASSPRGGKLNSPLHF. Here the CDR3 DNA reads TGTGCCAGCTCACCACGCGGAGGGAAGTTGAATTCACCCCTCCACTTT.

The gene calls are TRBV5-4 and TRBJ2-2; 11 nucleotides agree with TRBD1. The CDR3 loop spans 16 amino acids. Germline CDR1 SGHNT, CDR2 YYREEE (reference sequence). V shed 5 bases and J 5 bases; nucleotides not matched to a gene: 8. CDR3 sequence reads: CASRNGQGAVTGELFF. For the CDR3, the DNA is TGTGCCAGCAGAAACGGACAGGGGGCAGTTACCGGGGAGCTGTTTTTT. The variable domain in full, with the rest retrieved from reference TRBV5-4 and TRBJ2-2, is ETGVTQSPTHLIKTRGQQVTLRCSSQSGHNTVSWYQQALGQGPQFIFQYYREEENGRGNFPPRFSGLQFPNYSSELNVNALELDDSALYLCASRNGQGAVTGELFFGEGSRLTVL.